Reported below is one TCR beta chain. What it recognizes is unknown. Germline is not matched at one junction end, which may reflect a read error. The CDR3 consists of 16 residues. Germline lookup yields CDR1 WNHNN and CDR2 SYGVQD (reference sequence). The data stem from a study of OX40 agonist ivuxolimab in advanced cancers. The overall study: Patients were dosed intravenously with ivuxolimab at 0.01 to 10 mg/kg every 2 weeks. Head and neck, renal cell, melanoma or hepatocellular carcinoma were the cancers that dose-escalation patients had.

Here immunoSEQ multiplex PCR was the method, and the copy in TCRdb shows in-frame clones only, minus some. The data show tens of thousands of clones, 80% to 90% seen once. Notes on the study in general: Average numbers of expanded clones were greater in CD8+ T cells than in CD4+.

This receptor was taken from an adult with an advanced solid tumor such as melanoma, head and neck, liver or kidney cancer. The chain links TRBV10-1 to TRBJ2-7, with 14 nucleotides matching TRBD2. The sample consisted of CD4+ or CD8+ T cells sorted from blood, taken in a trial of the OX40 agonist ivuxolimab. CDR3 residues: CASSPGLAGVSNEQYF. The CDR3 nucleotides read TGCGCCAGCAGTCCGGGACTAGCGGGAGTCTCCAACGAGCAGTACTTC.